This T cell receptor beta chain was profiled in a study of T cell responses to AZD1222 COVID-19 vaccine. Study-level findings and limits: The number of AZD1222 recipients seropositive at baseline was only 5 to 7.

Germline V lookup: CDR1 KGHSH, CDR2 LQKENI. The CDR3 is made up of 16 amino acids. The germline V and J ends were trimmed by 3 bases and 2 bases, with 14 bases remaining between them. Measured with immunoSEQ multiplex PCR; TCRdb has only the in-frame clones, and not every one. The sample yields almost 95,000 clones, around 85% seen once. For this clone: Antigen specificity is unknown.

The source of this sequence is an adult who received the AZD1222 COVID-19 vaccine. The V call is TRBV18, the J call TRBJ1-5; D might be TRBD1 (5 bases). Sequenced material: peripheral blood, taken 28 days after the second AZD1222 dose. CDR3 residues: CASSPRGGSRNQPQHF. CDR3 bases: TGTGCCAGCTCACCCCGTGGGGGGAGCCGCAATCAGCCCCAGCATTTT.